These 9 T cell receptor beta chains originate from one sample sequenced in a study of CD8+CD57+ T cells in acquired aplastic anemia. TCR beta VDJ and CDR3 profiling used genomic DNA as template. TCRdb reanalysed the reads using MiXCR and keeps one entry per CDR3 protein. The data hold under 200,000 distinct CDR3 sequences, with less than 50% observed a single time. All sequencing subjects had displayed CD8+CD57+ cell expansion on flow cytometry. The sequenced material came from sorted CD4+, CD8+, or CD8+CD57+ T cells (not recorded which) from PBMCs. Source of these receptors: a human donor with aplastic anemia.

In its sample, this clonotype was seen many times. The CDR3 DNA follows: TGTGCCAGCAGCTTAGCAGACTCGCCTGGGCGGTTCTTC. It codes for CASSLADSPGRFF. The gene calls are TRBV7-9 and TRBJ2-1; no firm D call. The CDR3 consists of 13 residues. Germline V gives CDR1 SEHNR, CDR2 FQNEAQ (reference sequence). Trimming stripped 0 bases from V and 15 bases from J, with 15 bases between.

Details on this clonotype: One end of the junction fails to match germline, which may point to a read error. The chain couples TRBV7-7 to TRBJ2-5; 10 positions agree with TRBD2. There are 14 residues in the CDR3. Germline CDR1 reads SSHAT; CDR2 reads FNYEAQ (reference sequence). The CDR3 reads CASSLAGGREAQYF. Here the CDR3 DNA reads TGTGCTAGCAGCTTAGCGGGGGGCCGGGAGGCCCAGTACTTC.

This clonotype came up a few times. This rearrangement joins TRBV29-1 to TRBJ2-1; D perhaps matches TRBD2 (5 bases). Germline CDR1 is SQVTM and CDR2 is ANQGSEA. Trimming left V 4 bases short and J 7 bases short, with 17 bases between. The CDR3 is 14 residues long. The CDR3 loop reads CSVGGRSQRNEQFF. DNA for the CDR3: TGCAGCGTTGGTGGGAGAAGTCAAAGGAATGAGCAGTTCTTC.

This clonotype has only a few counts. The CDR3 DNA is TGCAGTGCCCCGCTAGGACTGGGGGAGCAGTACTTC. Protein product: CSAPLGLGEQYF. The chain is built from TRBV20-1 and TRBJ2-7; possible D gene TRBD2, 5 bases. Trimming removed 6 bases at V and 7 bases at J, with 16 bases between. CDR3 size: 12 residues. Germline loops: CDR1 DFQATT, CDR2 SNEGSKA (reference sequence).

This clonotype has a count of ten or more. This chain links TRBV6-5 with TRBJ2-2, with D perhaps TRBD1 or TRBD2 (5 bases each). The CDR3 sequence is 13 residues long. V gave up 2 bases and J gave up 4 bases, with 5 bases separating them. The germline V gene encodes CDR1 MNHEY and CDR2 SVGAGI. CDR3 sequence (DNA): TGTGCCAGCAGTTACGGGGGCACCGGGGAGCTGTTTTTT. As protein: CASSYGGTGELFF.

The V call is TRBV25-1, the J call TRBJ1-1, with no clear D. Germline lookup yields CDR1 MGHDK and CDR2 SYGVNS. The CDR3 contains 14 residues. Trimming removed 3 bases from V and 6 bases from J, with 14 bases in between. CDR3 DNA sequence: TGTGCCAGCAGTGAGTCCCCGTTGCTGGCTGAAGCTTTCTTT. It encodes CASSESPLLAEAFF.

This clonotype showed up just a few times. V and J are TRBV19 and TRBJ1-6, with D perhaps matching TRBD1 (5 bases). The CDR3 is 15 amino acids. Per germline, CDR1 LNHDA and CDR2 SQIVND (reference sequence). Between the trimmed V and J ends, which lost 5 bases and 8 bases, there was a span of 16 bases. The CDR3 DNA sequence: TGTGCCAGTAGTCTCCGGGACGGACTATATTCACCCCTCCACTTT. Protein product: CASSLRDGLYSPLHF.

This chain connects TRBV24-1 to TRBJ2-5; 12 bases are shared with TRBD2. The CDR3 consists of 16 residues. Per the germline V gene, CDR1 is KGHDR and CDR2 is SFDVKD. Trimming took 5 bases from V and 5 from J; bases not matched to a gene: 8. CDR3 sequence reads: CATSGLAGGPGETQYF. For the CDR3, the DNA is TGTGCCACCAGTGGGCTAGCGGGAGGGCCGGGGGAGACCCAGTACTTC.

Ten or more counts support this clonotype. The V gene is TRBV24-1, the J gene TRBJ2-1; D tentatively fits TRBD1 or TRBD2 (5 bases each). This CDR3 comprises 14 residues. The germline V gene encodes CDR1 KGHDR and CDR2 SFDVKD. V was trimmed by 3 bases and J by 7 bases, leaving 12 bases between them. CDR3 protein: CATSDRPEGNEQFF. Written as DNA, the CDR3 is TGTGCCACCAGTGATCGACCTGAGGGGAATGAGCAGTTCTTC.